This T cell receptor (beta chain) was obtained from a study of shared clonotypes between healthy human individuals. As for the study in general: CD8 memory received one plate per donor, CD8 naive two, CD4 memory three and CD4 naive three.

This CDR3 contains 15 residues. Germline values: CDR1 LGHNA, CDR2 YSLEER. The J segment lost 5 bases and the V segment lost 3 bases, leaving 7 bases of the junction unmatched. In regard to this clone: Its antigen is undetermined.

Study findings and constraints: Rarefaction showed that sequencing of sorted subsets was incomplete (despite large depth).

Using immunoSEQ multiplex PCR, the repertoire was profiled, and TCRdb retains in-frame clones only, with some absent. The table records about 1,800,000 clones, about 94% of them present only once. Only CD45RO-negative cells positively selected for CCR7 counted as naive CD8 cells, so terminally differentiated effector memory CD45RA+ cells were excluded. The sequence came from a man aged 18 to 35 in good health. Material for sequencing was naive CD8+ T cells sorted from blood. V is TRBV4-3 and J is TRBJ2-7; 10 bases map to TRBD2. CDR3 nucleotides: TGCGCCAGCAGCCAGCAAGCGGGAGGGCCCCACGAGCAGTACTTC. This translates into CASSQQAGGPHEQYF.